Shown below are 9 T cell receptor beta chains from a single sample sequenced in a study of blood T cell repertoires in COVID-19. This table comes from immunoSEQ multiplex PCR, and its TCRdb copy is limited to in-frame clones, with some not included. Of about 150,000 clones listed, more than 70% are singletons. The material sequenced was peripheral blood. These receptor sequences come from an elderly woman with active or convalescent COVID-19.

The chain joins TRBV7-2 to TRBJ1-5, with TRBD1 as a possible D gene (6 bases). V lost 3 bases and J lost 4, with 13 bases in between. The CDR3 sequence is 15 residues long. The V gene's germline CDR1 is SGHTA and CDR2 FQGNSA. This CDR3 reads CASSFEGGFNQPQHF. DNA for the CDR3: TGTGCCAGCAGCTTCGAGGGGGGGTTTAATCAGCCCCAGCATTTT.

V usage is TRBV7-8 and J usage is TRBJ2-1, with D perhaps matching TRBD2 (6 bases). Germline V gene sequence: CDR1 SGHVS, CDR2 FQNEAQ. The CDR3 spans 15 residues. Trimming took 7 bases from V and 6 from J, leaving 19 bases between them. As DNA, the CDR3 is TGTGCCAGCACCCCAAGGAGGGCGGGACGCAATGAGCAGTTCTTC. Translation gives CASTPRRAGRNEQFF.

This clone was observed a single time. The chain joins TRBV5-1 to TRBJ2-7; 9 bases are shared with TRBD1. CDR1 is SGHRS and CDR2 is YFSETQ in the germline V gene. The CDR3 is 15 amino acids. J lost 0 bases, V lost 5 bases, and 6 bases had no gene match. The CDR3 reads CASSRGTGHSYEQYF. CDR3 nucleotides: TGCGCCAGCAGTCGGGGGACAGGGCACTCCTACGAGCAGTACTTC.

V usage is TRBV7-9 and J usage is TRBJ2-3; D is ambiguous. Germline lookup yields CDR1 SEHNR and CDR2 FQNEAQ (reference sequence). Trimming shortened V by 3 bases and J by 0 bases, and 10 bases separated the two germline ends. The CDR3 extends over 15 amino acids. The CDR3 reads CASSLAGRSTDTQYF. The CDR3 bases are TGTGCCAGCAGCTTGGCAGGCCGAAGCACAGATACGCAGTATTTT.

This chain joins TRBV11-3 and TRBJ1-2; 7 bases are a match to TRBD1. This CDR3 has 14 residues. With 4 bases clipped from V and 2 bases from J, the junction kept 4 bases outside the gene matches. Germline V gives CDR1 SGHNT, CDR2 YENEEA. The CDR3 DNA sequence: TGTGCCAGCAGCTGGGACAGTTTAAACTATGGCTACACCTTC. It specifies CASSWDSLNYGYTF.

This chain joins TRBV2 and TRBJ1-1; 7 bases fit TRBD1. The V and J ends lost 0 bases and 4 bases, in that order; junction bases with no gene match: 5. The CDR3 sequence is 15 residues long. Germline assignment: CDR1 SNHLY and CDR2 FYNNEI. The CDR3 spells CASSEARDRLTEAFF. For the CDR3, the DNA is TGTGCCAGCAGTGAAGCCCGGGACAGACTCACTGAAGCTTTCTTT.

The J gene is TRBJ1-2, the V gene TRBV18; TRBD1 might be the D (5 bases). In germline, CDR1 is KGHSH, CDR2 LQKENI. V was pared by 3 bases and J by 3 bases, with 14 bases between. This CDR3 is built from 15 residues. The CDR3 loop is CASSPVGGIDYGYTF. CDR3 DNA: TGTGCCAGCTCACCTGTGGGGGGTATCGACTATGGCTACACCTTC.

The CDR3 nucleotides read TGTGCCAGCAGTTCCAGACAGGGGGCATATAGTGGCTACACCTTC. Protein: CASSSRQGAYSGYTF. The V call is TRBV28, the J call TRBJ1-2, with 10 positions matching TRBD1. The V gene end was trimmed by 4 bases and the J gene end by 7 bases; junction bases not matched to a gene: 9. This CDR3 has 15 residues. Germline V gene lookup returns CDR1 MDHEN and CDR2 SYDVKM.

The rearrangement uses TRBV5-6 and TRBJ1-1; a possible D gene is TRBD1 (5 bases). Between the trimmed V and J ends, which lost 0 bases and 1 base, there was a span of 16 bases. Germline lookup yields CDR1 SGHDT and CDR2 YYEEEE. The CDR3 runs 17 residues. Written as DNA, the CDR3 is TGTGCCAGCAGCTTGGGCGCGGGGCAGGGACGGAACACTGAAGCTTTCTTT. Protein product: CASSLGAGQGRNTEAFF.